What follows are 17 T cell receptor beta chains derived from one specimen sequenced in a study of T cells in Graves' hyperthyroidism and ophthalmopathy. RNA transcripts provided the source from which TCR beta CDR3 regions were amplified. Initially, a first-round RT-PCR of the TCR CDR3 employed the HTBI primer set. One entry per CDR3 protein, called by TCRdb with MiXCR from the multiplex PCR reads. Here the sample spans under 600,000 distinct CDR3 sequences, more than 15% being singletons. Sequencing was done on a sample of blood. Receptors originate from a woman in her forties with Graves' ophthalmopathy.

This clonotype was detected many times. The chain recombines TRBV30 with TRBJ2-7, with 8 nucleotides matching TRBD1. CDR3 length equals 13 residues. Germline lookup yields CDR1 GTSNPN and CDR2 SVGIG (reference sequence). Trimming took 4 bases from V and 3 from J; bases not matched to a gene: 5. This CDR3 reads CAWKRQGHYEQYF. In nucleotides, the CDR3 is TGTGCCTGGAAAAGACAGGGGCACTACGAGCAGTACTTC. Drawing the rest from reference TRBV30 and TRBJ2-7, the complete variable domain is SQTIHQWPATLVQPVGSPLSLECTVEGTSNPNLYWYRQAAGRGLQLLFYSVGIGQISSEVPQNLSASRPQDRQFILSSKKLLLSDSGFYLCAWKRQGHYEQYFGPGTRLTVT.

Concerning this clonotype itself: The germline gene is not matched at one end of the junction; a read error may be the cause. V is TRBV20-1 and J is TRBJ2-3; 7 nucleotides agree with TRBD2. Germline loops: CDR1 DFQATT, CDR2 SNEGSKA (reference sequence). The CDR3 consists of 15 residues. In nucleotides, the CDR3 is TGCAGTGCTGGATCCCTAGGGAGGGAGAGAGATATGCAGTATTTT. Its translation: CSAGSLGRERDMQYF.

A remark on this clonotype: A much larger clone differs from this one at a single base, so this may be a read error. Lacking the conserved final phenylalanine or tryptophan, this CDR3 likely reflects a read error. The V call is TRBV12-3 or TRBV12-4, the J call TRBJ1-2, with D perhaps TRBD1 (6 bases). This CDR3 spans 14 amino acids. Trimming removed 0 bases at V and 7 bases at J, with 12 bases between. Here the CDR3 reads CASSLALGGSGYTL. In DNA form, the CDR3 reads TGTGCCAGCAGTTTAGCGCTGGGGGGCAGTGGCTACACCCTC.

This clonotype was recorded a few times. The chain uses TRBV20-1 and TRBJ1-6; perhaps TRBD1 as D (6 bases). V was pared by 6 bases and J by 5 bases, with 11 bases between. Germline-derived CDR1 and CDR2 are DFQATT and SNEGSKA (reference sequence). CDR3 length: 13 amino acids. CDR3 coding DNA: TGCAGTGCCGGCTGGACAGATAATTCACCCCTCCACTTT. Protein: CSAGWTDNSPLHF.

With respect to this clonotype: A much larger clone lies one base from this, so it may be a read error. This chain uses TRBV5-5 with TRBJ2-1; 9 bases align to TRBD1. The CDR3 runs 15 residues. From germline, CDR1 is SGHKS and CDR2 YYEKEE (reference sequence). The CDR3 is CASSFTGGSYDEQFF. The CDR3 DNA follows: TGTGCCAGCAGCTTTACAGGGGGCTCCTACGATGAGCAGTTCTTC.

This clonotype was counted ten times or more. This sequence joins TRBV6-1 and TRBJ2-1, with 10 bases aligning to TRBD2. Germline V gene data show CDR1 as MNHNS and CDR2 as SASEGT. CDR3 length equals 13 residues. The ends lost 7 bases at V and 8 bases at J; junction bases unmatched: 5. In DNA, the CDR3 is TGTGCCAGCATTAGCGGGAGGTCAGATGAGCAGTTCTTC. Protein: CASISGRSDEQFF.

This clonotype was detected many times. The chain combines TRBV12-3 or TRBV12-4 with TRBJ2-3; the D gene is possibly TRBD1 (5 bases). The ends were cut back, 7 bases at V and 2 bases at J, with 7 bases in the middle. This CDR3 contains 12 residues. CDR3: CASKGNTDTQYF. The CDR3 DNA is TGTGCCAGCAAGGGGAACACAGATACGCAGTATTTT.

The J gene is TRBJ1-6, the V gene TRBV6-1; D is possibly TRBD1 (5 bases). Germline CDR1 MNHNS, CDR2 SASEGT. Trimming stripped 6 bases from V and 7 bases from J, with 13 bases between. This CDR3 is built from 14 residues. The CDR3 nucleotides are TGTGCCAGCAGCTCCCGGGGCGGGAATTCACCCCTCCACTTT. Its translation: CASSSRGGNSPLHF.

This clonotype has at least ten counts. The chain's CDR3 is CASSEDSRSGETQYF. Written as DNA, the CDR3 is TGTGCCAGCAGTGAAGACTCCCGGAGTGGAGAGACCCAGTACTTC. This sequence joins TRBV2 and TRBJ2-5, with unresolved D. V lost 1 base and J lost 4, with 13 bases in between. The germline V gene encodes CDR1 SNHLY and CDR2 FYNNEI. The CDR3 consists of 15 residues.

This clonotype was recorded only once. V usage is TRBV7-9 and J usage is TRBJ2-6, with D maybe TRBD1 (6 bases). Between the trimmed V and J ends, which lost 4 bases and 4 bases, there was a span of 17 bases. The CDR3 covers 17 residues. Germline V CDR1 and CDR2: SEHNR, FQNEAQ (reference sequence). CDR3 loop: CASSSYSHRAGANVLTF. Written as DNA, the CDR3 is TGTGCCAGCAGCTCCTACTCTCACAGGGCCGGGGCCAACGTCCTGACTTTC.

The chain combines TRBV24-1 with TRBJ1-6; D might be TRBD1 (5 bases). From germline, CDR1 is KGHDR and CDR2 SFDVKD. This CDR3 contains 13 residues. The germline V and J ends were trimmed by 9 bases and 6 bases, with 11 bases remaining between them. CDR3 region: CATSRDGNSPLHF. CDR3 bases: TGTGCCACCTCCCGGGACGGTAATTCACCCCTCCACTTT.

This clonotype was observed many times. J is TRBJ2-5 and V is TRBV2; possibly TRBD2 for D (5 bases). The CDR3 is 14 amino acids. Trimming removed 3 bases at V and 7 bases at J, with 15 bases between. From germline, CDR1 is SNHLY and CDR2 FYNNEI. The CDR3 loop is CASSDTRDVGTQYF. The DNA for the CDR3 is TGTGCCAGCAGTGACACTAGGGATGTTGGGACCCAGTACTTC.

The rearrangement joins TRBV4-1 to TRBJ2-7; 7 positions agree with TRBD2. Losses at the gene ends were 1 base for V and 4 bases for J; bases not matched to a gene: 7. Germline loops: CDR1 MGHRA, CDR2 YSYEKL. CDR3 length equals 15 residues. The CDR3 here is CASSQGASGQYEQYF. The CDR3 region has the DNA TGCGCCAGCAGCCAAGGGGCTAGCGGACAATACGAGCAGTACTTC.

The chain links TRBV19 to TRBJ2-2, with D hard to call. CDR3 length: 12 residues. The germline V gene has CDR1 LNHDA and CDR2 SQIVND (reference sequence). V lost 3 bases, J lost 5 bases, and 4 bases lay in between. Here the CDR3 DNA reads TGTGCCAGTAGTATCAAGACCGGGGAGCTGTTTTTT. Protein sequence: CASSIKTGELFF.

With respect to this clonotype: One base away lies a much larger clone, so this may be a sequencing read error. J is TRBJ1-4 and V is TRBV11-2; tentative D call: TRBD1 (6 bases). The CDR3 covers 15 residues. Per germline, CDR1 SGHAT and CDR2 FQNNGV. V shed 1 base and J shed 5 bases, with 11 bases lying between them. The CDR3 nucleotides are TGTGCCAGCAGCTTAGTCACAGGGAGAAATGAAAAACTGTTTTTT. Its translation is CASSLVTGRNEKLFF.

The J gene is TRBJ2-1, the V gene TRBV5-8; perhaps TRBD2 as D (6 bases). Germline V CDR1 and CDR2: SGHTS, YDEGEE. The CDR3 consists of 17 residues. The germline V and J ends were trimmed by 5 bases and 5 bases, with 23 bases remaining between them. The chain's CDR3 is CASRRGTGEVSDNEQFF. In nucleotides, the CDR3 is TGTGCCAGCAGACGTGGTACGGGGGAAGTCTCGGACAATGAGCAGTTCTTC. The variable domain in full, with the rest retrieved from reference TRBV5-8 and TRBJ2-1, is EAGVTQSPTHLIKTRGQQATLRCSPISGHTSVYWYQQALGLGLQFLLWYDEGEERNRGNFPPRFSGRQFPNYSSELNVNALELEDSALYLCASRRGTGEVSDNEQFFGPGTRLTVL.

Many counts were recorded for this clonotype. This chain connects TRBV20-1 to TRBJ2-3; the match to TRBD2 covers 7 bases. CDR1 and CDR2 from the germline V gene are DFQATT and SNEGSKA (reference sequence). The CDR3 sequence is 17 residues long. V trimming: 1 base; J trimming: 0 bases; junction bases outside the gene matches: 10. CDR3 residues: CSARVISKAGSTDTQYF. The DNA for the CDR3 is TGCAGTGCTAGAGTAATATCCAAAGCGGGAAGCACAGATACGCAGTATTTT.